One and the same sample provided the 25 T cell receptor beta chains below, sequenced in a study of blood T cell repertoires in COVID-19. Only in-frame clones appear in the TCRdb table, and some are missing; sequencing was by immunoSEQ multiplex PCR. The repertoire holds approximately 110,000 clones, with 70% to 85% as singletons. Source material: peripheral blood. All receptors come from a human donor with acute or convalescent COVID-19. The donor label of this sample is uncertain.

The chain has TRBV21-1 and TRBJ2-7; no check of the table's D call, TRBD2, against the DNA was made. TRBV21-1 is a pseudogene segment. This CDR3 contains 16 residues. CDR3 sequence: CASSKRGTSRSYEQYF. For the CDR3, the DNA is TGTGCCAGCAGCAAACGGGGGACTAGCCGCTCCTACGAGCAGTACTTC.

V gene TRBV9 combines with J gene TRBJ2-5, with D perhaps matching TRBD2 (7 bases). The CDR3 has 16 residues. Germline loops: CDR1 SGDLS, CDR2 YYNGEE. V lost 4 bases and J 4 bases, leaving 20 bases between the germline ends. The CDR3, as DNA: TGTGCCAGCAGCCCCAACTTGGGGGGGCCGCGAGAGACCCAGTACTTC. It translates to CASSPNLGGPRETQYF.

The chain recombines TRBV6-1 with TRBJ1-4; a possible D gene is TRBD1 (6 bases). CDR3 size: 17 residues. Per the germline V gene, CDR1 is MNHNS and CDR2 is SASEGT. V dropped 2 bases and J dropped 1 base, with 14 bases sitting between them. CDR3 region: CASSEFFRTVTNEKLFF. As DNA, the CDR3 is TGTGCCAGCAGTGAATTTTTCCGGACAGTAACTAATGAAAAACTGTTTTTT.

This sequence joins TRBV18 and TRBJ1-6, with D possibly TRBD1 on 5 matching bases. The germline gives CDR1 KGHSH, CDR2 LQKENI. V lost 5 bases and J lost 10, with 12 bases in between. There are 13 residues in the CDR3. The CDR3 spells CASSTQGTSPLHF. CDR3 nucleotides: TGTGCCAGCTCAACCCAGGGTACCTCACCCCTCCACTTT.

The chain employs TRBV14 and TRBJ1-1; unclear D gene. Looked up from germline, CDR1 is SGHDN and CDR2 is FVKESK. The CDR3 runs 15 residues. V gave up 1 base and J gave up 1 base, with 10 bases separating them. CDR3 residues: CASSQVMHTNTEAFF. CDR3 nucleotides: TGTGCCAGCAGCCAAGTAATGCACACGAACACTGAAGCTTTCTTT.

This clone was recorded a few times. This sequence joins TRBV9 and TRBJ2-1; no clear D. V shed 0 bases and J shed 0 bases, with 4 bases lying between them. The CDR3 contains 14 residues. Germline CDR1 reads SGDLS; CDR2 reads YYNGEE. The CDR3 is CASSVAGSYNEQFF. The CDR3 bases are TGTGCCAGCAGCGTAGCGGGCTCCTACAATGAGCAGTTCTTC.

The rearrangement links TRBV5-4 to TRBJ2-1, with TRBD2 matching 11 bases. Germline V gene sequence: CDR1 SGHNT, CDR2 YYREEE (reference sequence). Trimming removed 1 base from V and 7 bases from J; junction bases left unmatched: 4. The CDR3 sequence is 15 residues long. The CDR3 region has the DNA TGTGCCAGCAGCTTGACTAGCGGGGGATGGAATGAGCAGTTCTTC. Its translation is CASSLTSGGWNEQFF.

This clone was seen only a few times. The V call is TRBV7-9, the J call TRBJ1-2, with D tentatively TRBD1 (5 bases). This CDR3 has 14 residues. Germline lookup yields CDR1 SEHNR and CDR2 FQNEAQ (reference sequence). The V end was cut by 0 bases, the J end by 4 bases, with 9 bases between. The DNA of the CDR3 is TGTGCCAGCAGCTTAGCGTGGCAGGGCTATGGCTACACCTTC. It encodes CASSLAWQGYGYTF.

The chain recombines TRBV7-3 with TRBJ1-2; 7 nucleotides line up with TRBD1. Germline V gene lookup returns CDR1 SGHTA and CDR2 FQGTGA. The CDR3 contains 15 residues. Trimming at V came to 5 bases and at J to 4 bases, leaving 10 bases not matched to a gene. Written as DNA, the CDR3 is TGTGCCAGCAGCCGACAGGGTAATGAGCTCTATGGCTACACCTTC. This translates into CASSRQGNELYGYTF.

The rearrangement joins TRBV24-1 to TRBJ2-1, with 14 positions matching TRBD2. This CDR3 has 15 residues. The germline CDR1 and CDR2 sequences are KGHDR and SFDVKD. V shed 9 bases, J shed 8 bases, and the junction held 8 bases outside the gene matches. CDR3 nucleotides: TGTGCCACCTCCGGGACTAGCGGGGGTAGCTATGAGCAGTTCTTC. Its translation: CATSGTSGGSYEQFF.

V is TRBV30 and J is TRBJ1-1; 9 positions agree with TRBD1. Germline assignment: CDR1 GTSNPN and CDR2 SVGIG (reference sequence). V shed 3 bases, J shed 8 bases, and the junction held 7 bases outside the gene matches. The CDR3 is 13 amino acids. This CDR3 reads CAWRGQGGLEAFF. For the CDR3, the DNA is TGTGCCTGGAGGGGACAGGGAGGGTTGGAAGCTTTCTTT.

The chain joins TRBV5-6 to TRBJ2-1; TRBD1 aligns across 8 bases. With V trimmed by 3 bases and J by 8 bases, 1 base remained unmatched. The CDR3 spans 12 residues. From germline, CDR1 is SGHDT and CDR2 YYEEEE. The CDR3 sequence is CASSSQGDEQFF. CDR3 DNA: TGTGCCAGCAGCTCACAGGGGGATGAGCAGTTCTTC.

The chain uses TRBV28 and TRBJ1-2; D is unclear. Germline V lookup: CDR1 MDHEN, CDR2 SYDVKM. This CDR3 has 14 residues. V lost 7 bases, J lost 4 bases, and 16 bases lay in between. The CDR3 DNA follows: TGTGCCAGCACCTTGAGGGAATACGTCTATGGCTACACCTTC. It yields the protein CASTLREYVYGYTF.

This chain joins TRBV6-5 and TRBJ1-5; 7 bases align to TRBD1. This CDR3 has 13 amino acids. After removal of 7 bases from V and 5 bases from J, the junction contained 5 bases not matched to a gene. Germline V lookup: CDR1 MNHEY, CDR2 SVGAGI. CDR3 in DNA: TGTGCCAGCACCACGGACAGGTATCAGCCCCAGCATTTT. This gives the protein CASTTDRYQPQHF.

The rearrangement links TRBV6-2 or TRBV6-3 to TRBJ2-7, with D hard to call. The V end was cut by 0 bases, the J end by 2 bases, with 8 bases between. The CDR3 has 14 residues. CDR1 and CDR2 from the germline V gene are MNHEY and SVGEGT. This CDR3 reads CASSYSALTYEQYV. CDR3 nucleotide sequence: TGTGCCAGCAGTTACTCAGCCCTCACCTACGAGCAGTACGTC.

The chain carries TRBV7-8 and TRBJ1-5; no clear D. V was clipped by 1 base and J by 4 bases, with 8 bases between them. This CDR3 contains 14 residues. From germline, CDR1 is SGHVS and CDR2 FQNEAQ. CDR3 sequence: CASSLDSGNQPQHF. The CDR3 region has the DNA TGTGCCAGCAGCTTAGATTCGGGGAATCAGCCCCAGCATTTT.

This clone has only a few counts. The V call is TRBV7-2, the J call TRBJ1-2; TRBD1 is a possible D gene (5 bases). This CDR3 is built from 13 residues. Trimming cost V 7 bases and J 4 bases, with 13 bases left between them. The germline gives CDR1 SGHTA, CDR2 FQGNSA. CDR3 nucleotide sequence: TGTGCCAGCATCCAGGGCCCAGGCTATGGCTACACCTTC. This translates into CASIQGPGYGYTF.

The chain is built from TRBV4-2 and TRBJ1-5, with D tentatively TRBD1 (6 bases). CDR3 length equals 16 residues. CDR1 and CDR2 from the germline V gene are LGHNA and YNFKEQ. V lost 0 bases and J lost 2, with 11 bases in between. In nucleotides, the CDR3 is TGTGCCAGCAGCCAAGACGAAAGGACAGGCAATCAGCCCCAGCATTTT. Translated, it gives CASSQDERTGNQPQHF.

The rearrangement uses TRBV5-1 and TRBJ2-2; TRBD2 might be the D (6 bases). The CDR3 spans 16 residues. Germline V gene sequence: CDR1 SGHRS, CDR2 YFSETQ. The V gene lost 1 base and the J gene lost 1 base, with 11 bases spanning the gap. The CDR3 coding sequence is TGCGCCAGCAGCTTGCTCGCGGGGAGGAACACCGGGGAGCTGTTTTTT. Amino acid sequence: CASSLLAGRNTGELFF.

This clone is judged medium-sized. V gene TRBV27 combines with J gene TRBJ2-7, with D perhaps TRBD1 (6 bases). Per germline, CDR1 MNHEY and CDR2 SMNVEV (reference sequence). This CDR3 has 13 residues. V lost 9 bases to trimming and J lost 1 base, with 13 bases between them. The CDR3 reads CAREYRDSYEQYF. CDR3 nucleotide sequence: TGTGCCAGGGAATACAGGGATTCCTACGAGCAGTACTTC.

J is TRBJ1-5 and V is TRBV24-1, with TRBD1 identical over 7 bases. This CDR3 spans 16 amino acids. Trimming removed 4 bases from V and 7 bases from J; junction bases left unmatched: 12. Per the germline V gene, CDR1 is KGHDR and CDR2 is SFDVKD. Here the CDR3 reads CATSDKRQGLAQPQHF. CDR3 nucleotides: TGTGCCACCAGTGACAAACGACAGGGCTTGGCACAGCCCCAGCATTTT.

In this sample, this clone turned up once. J is TRBJ2-2 and V is TRBV19; D uncertain. Trimming cost V 6 bases and J 0 bases, with 5 bases left between them. CDR1 is LNHDA, CDR2 SQIVND, per germline (reference sequence). The CDR3 consists of 13 residues. CDR3 protein: CASRRSNTGELFF. The CDR3 DNA reads TGTGCCAGTAGGCGGTCGAACACCGGGGAGCTGTTTTTT. The full variable domain, completed using reference TRBV19 and TRBJ2-2, is DGGITQSPKYLFRKEGQNVTLSCEQNLNHDAMYWYRQDPGQGLRLIYYSQIVNDFQKGDIAEGYSVSREKKESFPLTVTSAQKNPTAFYLCASRRSNTGELFFGEGSRLTVL.

The rearrangement links TRBV24-1 to TRBJ2-7, with D perhaps TRBD1 (5 bases). Per the germline V gene, CDR1 is KGHDR and CDR2 is SFDVKD. The germline V and J ends were trimmed by 4 bases and 7 bases, with 16 bases remaining between them. The CDR3 length is 14 residues. Here the CDR3 reads CATSDPDSSREQYV. In DNA, the CDR3 is TGTGCCACCAGTGACCCAGACAGTTCGAGGGAGCAGTACGTC.

The V and J genes are TRBV6-6 and TRBJ2-6; TRBD1 matches 7 bases. Germline V gene lookup returns CDR1 MNHNY and CDR2 SVGAGI (reference sequence). The junction had 8 bases not matched to a gene; V was cut back by 5 bases and J by 1 base. CDR3 length: 17 amino acids. This CDR3 reads CASSPGQFYSGANVLTF. For the CDR3, the DNA is TGTGCCAGCAGTCCGGGACAGTTTTATTCTGGGGCCAACGTCCTGACTTTC.

This clone was seen only a few times. The J gene is TRBJ2-7, the V gene TRBV7-9, with D perhaps TRBD1 (5 bases). Germline CDR1 SEHNR, CDR2 FQNEAQ (reference sequence). V shed 5 bases and J shed 1 base, with 15 bases lying between them. The CDR3 length is 15 residues. The CDR3 spells CASSPPGRVSYEQYV. Written as DNA, the CDR3 is TGTGCCAGCAGCCCTCCAGGCAGGGTTTCCTACGAGCAGTACGTC.